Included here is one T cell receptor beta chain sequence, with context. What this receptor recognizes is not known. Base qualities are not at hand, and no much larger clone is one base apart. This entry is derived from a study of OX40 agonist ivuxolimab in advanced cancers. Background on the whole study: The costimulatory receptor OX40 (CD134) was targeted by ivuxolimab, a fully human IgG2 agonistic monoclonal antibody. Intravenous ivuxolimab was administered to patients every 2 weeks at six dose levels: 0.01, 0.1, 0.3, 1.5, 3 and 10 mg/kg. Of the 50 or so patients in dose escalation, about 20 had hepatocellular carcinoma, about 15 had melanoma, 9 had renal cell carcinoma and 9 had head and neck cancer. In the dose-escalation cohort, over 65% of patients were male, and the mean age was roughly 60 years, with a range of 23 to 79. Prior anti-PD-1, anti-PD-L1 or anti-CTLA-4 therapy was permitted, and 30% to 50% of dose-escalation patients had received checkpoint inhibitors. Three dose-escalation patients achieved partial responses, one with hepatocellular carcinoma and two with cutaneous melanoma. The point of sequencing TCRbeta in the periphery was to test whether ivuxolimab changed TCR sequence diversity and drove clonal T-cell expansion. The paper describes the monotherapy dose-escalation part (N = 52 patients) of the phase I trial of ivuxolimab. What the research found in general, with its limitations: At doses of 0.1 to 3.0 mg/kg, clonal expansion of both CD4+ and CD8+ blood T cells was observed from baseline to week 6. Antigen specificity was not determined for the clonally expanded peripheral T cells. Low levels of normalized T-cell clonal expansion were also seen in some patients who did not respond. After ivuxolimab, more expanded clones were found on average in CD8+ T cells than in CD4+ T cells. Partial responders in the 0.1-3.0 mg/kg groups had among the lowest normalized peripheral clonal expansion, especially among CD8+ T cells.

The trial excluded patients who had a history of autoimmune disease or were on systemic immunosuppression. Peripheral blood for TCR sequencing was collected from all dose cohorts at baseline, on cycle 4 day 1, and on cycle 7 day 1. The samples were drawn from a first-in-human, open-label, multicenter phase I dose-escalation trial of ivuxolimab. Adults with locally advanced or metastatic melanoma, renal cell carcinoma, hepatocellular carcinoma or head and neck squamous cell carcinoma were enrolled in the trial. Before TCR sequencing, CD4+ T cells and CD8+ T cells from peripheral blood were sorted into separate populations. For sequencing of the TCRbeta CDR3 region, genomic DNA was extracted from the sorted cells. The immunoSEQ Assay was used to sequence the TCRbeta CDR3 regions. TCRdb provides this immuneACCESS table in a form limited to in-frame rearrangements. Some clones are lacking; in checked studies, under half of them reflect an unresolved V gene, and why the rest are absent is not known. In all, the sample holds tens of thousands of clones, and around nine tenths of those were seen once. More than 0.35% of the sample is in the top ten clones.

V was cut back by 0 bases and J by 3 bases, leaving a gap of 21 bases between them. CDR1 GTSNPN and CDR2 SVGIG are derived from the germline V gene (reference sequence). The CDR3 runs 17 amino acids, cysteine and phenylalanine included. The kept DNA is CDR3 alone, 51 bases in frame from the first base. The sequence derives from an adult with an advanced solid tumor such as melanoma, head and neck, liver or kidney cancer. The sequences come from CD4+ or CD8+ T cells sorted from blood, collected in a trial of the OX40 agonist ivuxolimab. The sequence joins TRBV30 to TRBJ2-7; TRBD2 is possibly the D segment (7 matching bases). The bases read TGTGCCTGGAGTGTAAGGGGGGGCTTGAGGGCTTTCTACGAGCAGTACTTC. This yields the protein CAWSVRGGLRAFYEQYF.